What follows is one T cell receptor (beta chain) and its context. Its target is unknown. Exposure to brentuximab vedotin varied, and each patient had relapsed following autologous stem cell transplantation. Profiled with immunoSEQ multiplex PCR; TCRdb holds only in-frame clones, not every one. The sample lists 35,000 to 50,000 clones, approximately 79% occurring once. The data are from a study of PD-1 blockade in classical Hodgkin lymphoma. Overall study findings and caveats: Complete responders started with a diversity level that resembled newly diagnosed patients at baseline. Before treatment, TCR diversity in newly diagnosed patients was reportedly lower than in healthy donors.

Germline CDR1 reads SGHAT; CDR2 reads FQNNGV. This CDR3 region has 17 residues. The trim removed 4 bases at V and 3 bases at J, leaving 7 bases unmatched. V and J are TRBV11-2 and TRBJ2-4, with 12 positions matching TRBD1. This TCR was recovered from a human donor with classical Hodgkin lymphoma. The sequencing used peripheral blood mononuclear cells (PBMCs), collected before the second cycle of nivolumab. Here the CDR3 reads CASSSLGQGADKNIQYF. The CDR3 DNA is TGTGCCAGCAGCTCCCTGGGACAGGGGGCCGACAAAAACATTCAGTACTTC.